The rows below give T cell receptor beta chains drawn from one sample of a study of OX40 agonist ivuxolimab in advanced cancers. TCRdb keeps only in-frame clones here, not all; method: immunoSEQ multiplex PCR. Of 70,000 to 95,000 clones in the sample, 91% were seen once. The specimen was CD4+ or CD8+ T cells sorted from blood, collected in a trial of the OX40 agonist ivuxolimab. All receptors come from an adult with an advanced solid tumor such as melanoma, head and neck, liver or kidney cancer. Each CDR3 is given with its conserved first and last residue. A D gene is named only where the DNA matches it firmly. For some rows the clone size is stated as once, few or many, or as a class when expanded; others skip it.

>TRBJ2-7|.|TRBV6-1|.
CASSVGTGEQYF
TGTGCCAGCAGTGTGGGGACTGGGGAGCAGTACTTC
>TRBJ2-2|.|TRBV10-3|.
CAISERGNANTGELFF
TGTGCCATCAGTGAGCGGGGGAACGCGAACACCGGGGAGCTGTTTTTT
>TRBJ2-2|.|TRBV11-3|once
CASSLEPNTGELFF
TGTGCCAGCAGCTTAGAGCCCAACACCGGGGAGCTGTTTTTT
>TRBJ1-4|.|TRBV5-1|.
CASAMRATNEKLFF
TGCGCCAGCGCGATGAGAGCAACTAATGAAAAACTGTTTTTT
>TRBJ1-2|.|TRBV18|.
CASSPTRAGPLYGYTF
TGTGCCAGCTCCCCTACTCGGGCGGGGCCCCTCTATGGCTACACCTTC
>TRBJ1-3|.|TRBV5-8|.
CASSLGISGNTIYF
TGTGCCAGCAGCTTGGGGATCTCTGGAAACACCATATATTTT
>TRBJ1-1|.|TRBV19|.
CASSIQEGQAFF
TGTGCCAGTAGTATCCAAGAGGGACAAGCTTTCTTT
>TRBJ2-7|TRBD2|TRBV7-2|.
CASSFIAGVSEQYF
TGTGCCAGCAGCTTTATAGCGGGAGTGAGCGAGCAGTACTTC
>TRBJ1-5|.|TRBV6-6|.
CASTHGQGQPQHF
TGTGCCAGCACCCACGGTCAGGGTCAGCCCCAGCATTTT
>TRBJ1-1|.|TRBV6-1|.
CASSEFTGDQAFF
TGTGCCAGCAGTGAATTTACAGGCGACCAAGCTTTCTTT
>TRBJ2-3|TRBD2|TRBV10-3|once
CAISESRETDTQYF
TGTGCCATCAGTGAGTCGCGGGAGACCGATACGCAGTATTTT
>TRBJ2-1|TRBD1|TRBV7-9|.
CASSPRGPGPNEQFF
TGTGCCAGCAGCCCCAGGGGGCCAGGGCCCAATGAGCAGTTCTTC
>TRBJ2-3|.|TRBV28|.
CASSLPNGSTDTQYF
TGTGCCAGCAGTCTCCCAAATGGGAGCACAGATACGCAGTATTTT
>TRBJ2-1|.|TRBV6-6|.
CAGSTAGAGQFF
TGTGCCGGCAGTACAGCGGGCGCAGGTCAGTTCTTC
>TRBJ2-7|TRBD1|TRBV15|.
CATGRDRASGEQYF
TGTGCCACCGGGCGGGACAGGGCATCGGGCGAGCAGTACTTC
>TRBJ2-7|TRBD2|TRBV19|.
CASSTYSGSSSYEQYF
TGTGCCAGTAGTACGTATAGCGGGAGTTCGTCCTACGAGCAGTACTTC
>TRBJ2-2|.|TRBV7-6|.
CASSLGQNPTGELFF
TGTGCCAGCAGCTTAGGGCAGAATCCCACCGGGGAGCTGTTTTTT
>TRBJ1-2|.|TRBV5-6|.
CASSLTVDGYTF
TGTGCCAGCAGCCTGACGGTAGATGGCTACACCTTC
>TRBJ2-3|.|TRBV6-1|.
CASSPLRGTDTQYF
TGTGCCAGCAGTCCTCTCCGGGGCACAGATACGCAGTATTTT
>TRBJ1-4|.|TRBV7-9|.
CASSLGRRNNEKLFF
TGTGCCAGCAGCTTGGGCCGCCGGAATAATGAAAAACTGTTTTTT
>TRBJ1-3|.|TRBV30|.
CAWSTGNTIYF
TGTGCCTGGAGTACCGGAAACACCATATATTTT
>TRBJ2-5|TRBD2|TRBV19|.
CASGFSGRAWETQYF
TGTGCCAGTGGGTTTAGCGGGAGGGCCTGGGAGACCCAGTACTTC
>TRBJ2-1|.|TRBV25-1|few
CASRDWDEQFF
TGTGCCAGCAGGGATTGGGATGAGCAGTTCTTC
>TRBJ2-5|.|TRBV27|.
CASSFLTGQETQYF
TGTGCCAGCAGTTTCTTGACCGGGCAAGAGACCCAGTACTTC
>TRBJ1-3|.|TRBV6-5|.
CASSYHMTGLRNTIYF
TGTGCCAGCAGTTACCACATGACCGGTCTAAGAAACACCATATATTTT
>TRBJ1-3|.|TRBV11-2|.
CASSLIRGSGNTIYF
TGTGCCAGCAGCCTAATCAGGGGTTCTGGAAACACCATATATTTT
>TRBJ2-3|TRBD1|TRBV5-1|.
CASSLGQGQRTDTQYF
TGCGCCAGCAGCTTGGGGCAGGGACAGCGAACAGATACGCAGTATTTT
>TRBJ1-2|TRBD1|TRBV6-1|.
CASTQQGDWGYGYTF
TGTGCCAGCACCCAACAGGGGGATTGGGGCTATGGCTACACCTTC
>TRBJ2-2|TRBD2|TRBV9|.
CASNLGTSTGELFF
TGTGCCAGCAATTTAGGGACTAGCACCGGGGAGCTGTTTTTT
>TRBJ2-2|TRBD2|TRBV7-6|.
CASSLRGGRELFF
TGTGCCAGCAGCCTCCGGGGGGGGAGGGAGCTGTTTTTT
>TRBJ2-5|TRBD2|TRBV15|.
CAIAGGGPQETQYF
TGTGCCATCGCGGGAGGTGGGCCACAAGAGACCCAGTACTTC
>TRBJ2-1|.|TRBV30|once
CAWSALQGGNNEQFF
TGTGCCTGGAGTGCCCTACAAGGAGGAAACAATGAGCAGTTCTTC
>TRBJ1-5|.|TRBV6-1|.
CASSDRRANQPQHF
TGTGCCAGCAGTGATCGCAGGGCCAATCAGCCCCAGCATTTT
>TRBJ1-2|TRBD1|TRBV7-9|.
CASSPRQGLNYGYTF
TGTGCCAGCAGCCCCCGACAGGGCCTTAACTATGGCTACACCTTC
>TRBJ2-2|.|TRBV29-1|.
CSVGGTGELFF
TGCAGCGTTGGGGGCACCGGGGAGCTGTTTTTT
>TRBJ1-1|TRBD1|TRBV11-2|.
CASSLRTGQNTEAFF
TGTGCCAGCAGCTTACGGACAGGGCAGAACACTGAAGCTTTCTTT
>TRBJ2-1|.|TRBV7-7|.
CASSLAPRGEQFF
TGTGCTAGCAGCTTGGCCCCCCGGGGTGAGCAGTTCTTC
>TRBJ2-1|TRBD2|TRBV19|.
CASSKGGRIYNEQFF
TGTGCCAGTAGTAAGGGCGGGAGAATTTACAATGAGCAGTTCTTC